This T cell receptor (beta chain) comes out of a study of blood T cells in healthy people across ages. Study summary: Capture via template switching afforded approximately one barcoded beta molecule per two T cells.

Using a J-beta primer mix together with a sample-barcoded 5' primer, a second PCR was run for 7 to 11 cycles. All cDNA molecules were each tagged by a template-switch adaptor with 12 random nucleotides. TCRdb recomputed calls from the 5' RACE reads with MiXCR, one row per CDR3 protein. The top ten clones hold 20% to 25% of a sample with 1,800,000 or so distinct CDR3 sequences, 35% to 50% of them seen once. Germline CDR1 DFQATT, CDR2 SNEGSKA (reference sequence). With 2 bases clipped from V and 4 bases from J, the junction kept 8 bases outside the gene matches. The CDR3 runs 15 residues. The sequencing sample was made of blood. This chain links TRBV20-1 with TRBJ2-1, with TRBD2 identical over 7 bases. This sequence was found in a human donor in good health. CDR3 sequence reads: CSARIKRGYYNEQFF. The CDR3 DNA is TGCAGTGCTAGAATTAAGCGGGGTTATTACAATGAGCAGTTCTTC.